Below, 18 T cell receptor beta chains from the same sample are listed, as sequenced in a study of blood T cell repertoires in COVID-19. Assay: immunoSEQ multiplex PCR; the TCRdb copy retains only in-frame clones and omits some. The data show approximately 190,000 clones, around 80% seen once. The sequenced material came from peripheral blood. All receptors derive from a man in his sixties with acute or convalescent COVID-19.

This chain connects TRBV5-6 to TRBJ2-2; no clear D gene. Germline assignment: CDR1 SGHDT and CDR2 YYEEEE. This CDR3 has 12 residues. Trimming pared 7 bases from V and 6 bases from J, leaving 10 bases between. The CDR3 protein is CASSFPSGELFF. The CDR3 DNA follows: TGTGCCAGCTCCTTTCCCTCCGGGGAGCTGTTTTTT. The variable domain in full, with the rest retrieved from reference TRBV5-6 and TRBJ2-2, is DAGVTQSPTHLIKTRGQQVTLRCSPKSGHDTVSWYQQALGQGPQFIFQYYEEEERQRGNFPDRFSGHQFPNYSSELNVNALLLGDSALYLCASSFPSGELFFGEGSRLTVL.

The chain uses TRBV19 and TRBJ1-1; a weak D match, TRBD1 (5 bases). Germline V gives CDR1 LNHDA, CDR2 SQIVND (reference sequence). Trimming shortened V by 0 bases and J by 1 base, and 6 bases separated the two germline ends. The CDR3 has 14 amino acids. This CDR3 reads CASSIDTGNTEAFF. For the CDR3, the DNA is TGTGCCAGTAGTATAGACACAGGGAACACTGAAGCTTTCTTT.

V gene TRBV10-2 combines with J gene TRBJ1-4; 7 bases match TRBD1. The CDR3 runs 15 residues. Trimming cost V 0 bases and J 5 bases; bases outside gene matches: 3. The germline V gene has CDR1 WSHSY and CDR2 SAAADI. The CDR3 spells CASSESPRGNEKLFF. CDR3 DNA: TGCGCCAGCAGTGAGTCCCCCAGGGGGAATGAAAAACTGTTTTTT.

The count of this clone is one. The chain recombines TRBV4-2 with TRBJ2-3; TRBD1 matches at 8 bases. The CDR3 is 17 amino acids. Germline lookup yields CDR1 LGHNA and CDR2 YNFKEQ. V trimming: 1 base; J trimming: 0 bases; junction bases outside the gene matches: 6. The DNA of the CDR3 is TGTGCCAGCAGCCAAGTTAACAGGGGGGAGAGCACAGATACGCAGTATTTT. Translated: CASSQVNRGESTDTQYF.

The V call is TRBV2, the J call TRBJ2-3, with D perhaps TRBD2 (5 bases). The CDR3 has 14 amino acids. Deletions cut 7 bases from V and 0 bases from J, with 11 bases between. Germline V gene data show CDR1 as SNHLY and CDR2 as FYNNEI. The CDR3 DNA is TGTGCCAGCACCCCGCGGACTAGCACAGATACGCAGTATTTT. This translates into CASTPRTSTDTQYF.

The chain joins TRBV10-3 to TRBJ1-2; 8 nucleotides agree with TRBD1. Germline values: CDR1 ENHRY, CDR2 SYGVKD. The length of the CDR3 is 13 residues. The J segment lost 7 bases and the V segment lost 5 bases, leaving 6 bases of the junction unmatched. CDR3 protein: CAISIGQGGGYTF. The CDR3 DNA sequence: TGTGCCATCAGTATCGGACAGGGAGGTGGCTACACCTTC.

V gene TRBV5-6 combines with J gene TRBJ1-5, with D uncertain. V lost 4 bases and J 4 bases, leaving 6 bases between the germline ends. Germline loops: CDR1 SGHDT, CDR2 YYEEEE. The CDR3 consists of 12 residues. DNA of the CDR3: TGTGCCAGCAGCAGAGATAATCAGCCCCAGCATTTT. Amino acid sequence: CASSRDNQPQHF.

The J gene is TRBJ2-1, the V gene TRBV4-1; 15 positions agree with TRBD2. Per the germline V gene, CDR1 is MGHRA and CDR2 is YSYEKL. The V gene end was trimmed by 3 bases and the J gene end by 0 bases; junction bases not matched to a gene: 6. The CDR3 length is 19 residues. The CDR3 sequence is CASSHSGTSGGSSYNEQFF. For the CDR3, the DNA is TGCGCCAGCAGCCATTCCGGGACTAGCGGGGGGAGCTCCTACAATGAGCAGTTCTTC.

The chain links TRBV6-5 to TRBJ2-1; D remains unclear. Germline V CDR1 and CDR2: MNHEY, SVGAGI. The CDR3 runs 14 residues. With 0 bases removed from V and 0 bases from J, the gap between germline ends came to 3 bases. CDR3 sequence: CASSYSHSYNEQFF. In nucleotides, the CDR3 is TGTGCCAGCAGTTACTCTCACTCCTACAATGAGCAGTTCTTC.

The genes are TRBV9 and TRBJ2-3, with TRBD2 matching over 9 bases. Germline V gene lookup returns CDR1 SGDLS and CDR2 YYNGEE. The CDR3 has 16 residues. V trimming: 3 bases; J trimming: 0 bases; junction bases outside the gene matches: 5. CDR3: CASSAAGGPSTDTQYF. CDR3 DNA sequence: TGTGCCAGCAGCGCCGCGGGGGGGCCTAGCACAGATACGCAGTATTTT.

The sample holds one count of this clone. The rearrangement joins TRBV7-2 to TRBJ2-3; 7 bases agree with TRBD2. This CDR3 is built from 14 residues. V trimming: 1 base; J trimming: 5 bases; junction bases outside the gene matches: 3. The germline V gene encodes CDR1 SGHTA and CDR2 FQGNSA. CDR3 nucleotide sequence: TGTGCCAGCAGCTTAGGACTAGCCCAAGATACGCAGTATTTT. This gives the protein CASSLGLAQDTQYF.

CDR3 in amino acids: CASSQDPTGGRSYNSPLHF. CDR3 coding DNA: TGTGCCAGCAGCCAAGACCCGACAGGGGGCCGGTCCTATAATTCACCCCTCCACTTT. This rearrangement joins TRBV14 to TRBJ1-6, with 10 bases fitting TRBD1. Germline-derived CDR1 and CDR2 are SGHDN and FVKESK. The CDR3 contains 19 residues. The ends lost 0 bases at V and 1 base at J; junction bases unmatched: 6.

The CDR3, as DNA: TGTGCCAGTAGTTCCGGGAGCTCTGGAAACACCATATATTTT. It codes for CASSSGSSGNTIYF. This chain links TRBV19 with TRBJ1-3, with unresolved D. Germline V gene lookup returns CDR1 LNHDA and CDR2 SQIVND (reference sequence). This CDR3 comprises 14 residues. Trimming left V 5 bases short and J 0 bases short, with 8 bases between. The entire variable domain, with the rest obtained from reference TRBV19 and TRBJ1-3, is as follows: DGGITQSPKYLFRKEGQNVTLSCEQNLNHDAMYWYRQDPGQGLRLIYYSQIVNDFQKGDIAEGYSVSREKKESFPLTVTSAQKNPTAFYLCASSSGSSGNTIYFGEGSWLTVV.

The chain couples TRBV5-1 to TRBJ1-6; 9 bases are shared with TRBD1. Trimming at V came to 0 bases and at J to 10 bases, leaving 5 bases not matched to a gene. The CDR3 is 15 residues long. Germline CDR1 reads SGHRS; CDR2 reads YFSETQ. The CDR3 is CASSLGGQGRSPLHF. The CDR3 DNA reads as TGCGCCAGCAGCTTGGGGGGACAGGGAAGGTCACCCCTCCACTTT.

Regarding this clone: Mismatch with germline at one junction end may stem from a read error. The DNA of the CDR3 is TGTGCCAGCAGAAAGAGCCCGGGACACCAGCTTTTT. Translating gives CASRKSPGHQLF. The rearrangement joins TRBV6-5 to TRBJ1-4; tentatively, D is TRBD1 (6 bases). CDR1 is MNHEY, CDR2 SVGAGI, per germline. This CDR3 is 12 amino acids long.

The chain uses TRBV6-5 and TRBJ2-3; D is unclear. Trimming took 6 bases from V and 2 from J, leaving 12 bases between them. Per germline, CDR1 MNHEY and CDR2 SVGAGI. The CDR3 runs to 14 residues. DNA for the CDR3: TGTGCCAGCAGATCTTCGGTTTTCACAGATACGCAGTATTTT. It yields the protein CASRSSVFTDTQYF.

CDR3 residues: CASSARGDQPQHF. The CDR3 DNA follows: TGTGCCAGCAGCGCCCGGGGGGATCAGCCCCAGCATTTT. The chain combines TRBV13 with TRBJ1-5; D might be TRBD1 (5 bases). The CDR3 runs to 13 residues. CDR1 is PRHDT, CDR2 FYEKMQ, per germline (reference sequence). V lost 5 bases to trimming and J lost 5 bases, with 10 bases between them.

The V gene is TRBV6-2 or TRBV6-3, the J gene TRBJ1-2; 8 positions agree with TRBD1. In germline, CDR1 is MNHEY, CDR2 SVGEGT. V lost 4 bases and J lost 5; bases outside the gene matches: 21. The length of the CDR3 is 19 residues. CDR3 coding DNA: TGTGCCAGCAGTTTCACTCGACAGGGGAGGGAGATGTCAAGATATGGCTACACCTTC. This gives the protein CASSFTRQGREMSRYGYTF.